This passage covers 13 T cell receptor beta chains from one sample sequenced in a study of OX40 agonist ivuxolimab in advanced cancers. Sequencing was performed with immunoSEQ multiplex PCR; in TCRdb, only in-frame clones are kept and a portion is missing. This table has 60,000 or so clones, 80% to 95% appearing once. The input for sequencing was CD4+ or CD8+ T cells sorted from blood, taken in a trial of the OX40 agonist ivuxolimab. Receptor source: an adult with an advanced solid tumor such as melanoma, head and neck, liver or kidney cancer.

The rearrangement uses TRBV29-1 and TRBJ1-2; D may be TRBD1 (6 bases). The CDR3 sequence is 12 residues long. Looked up from germline, CDR1 is SQVTM and CDR2 is ANQGSEA. Trimming pared 3 bases from V and 8 bases from J, leaving 13 bases between. CDR3 bases: TGCAGCGTTGACGGGCAGGGGTGGGGCTACACCTTC. It specifies CSVDGQGWGYTF.

CDR3 residues: CASKRQGHSGNTIYF. The CDR3 DNA follows: TGTGCCAGCAAACGGCAAGGTCACTCTGGAAACACCATATATTTT. The rearrangement links TRBV27 to TRBJ1-3; D not certain. Germline assignment: CDR1 MNHEY and CDR2 SMNVEV (reference sequence). The V and J ends lost 7 bases and 0 bases respectively, with 13 bases between them. The CDR3 covers 15 residues.

V gene TRBV5-5 combines with J gene TRBJ1-3; TRBD1 agrees at 7 bases. Looked up from germline, CDR1 is SGHKS and CDR2 is YYEKEE (reference sequence). CDR3 size: 17 residues. V lost 3 bases to trimming and J lost 0 bases; unmatched junction nucleotides: 9. The CDR3 reads CASSYYSGTASGNTIYF. The DNA of the CDR3 is TGTGCCAGCAGCTATTACTCCGGGACAGCCTCTGGAAACACCATATATTTT.

CDR3 loop: CASSPIDRAGYEQYF. As DNA, the CDR3 is TGTGCCAGCTCACCAATAGACAGGGCTGGGTACGAGCAGTACTTC. The rearrangement links TRBV18 to TRBJ2-7; 7 positions match TRBD1. After removal of 2 bases from V and 4 bases from J, the junction contained 8 bases not matched to a gene. The CDR3 is 15 amino acids. In germline, CDR1 is KGHSH, CDR2 LQKENI. Together with reference TRBV18 and TRBJ2-7, the CDR3 gives the full variable domain: NAGVMQNPRHLVRRRGQEARLRCSPMKGHSHVYWYRQLPEEGLKFMVYLQKENIIDESGMPKERFSAEFPKEGPSILRIQQVVRGDSAAYFCASSPIDRAGYEQYFGPGTRLTVT.

A few counts support this clone. The chain employs TRBV7-6 and TRBJ2-3; D not resolved. Germline-derived CDR1 and CDR2 are SGHVS and FNYEAQ. The length of the CDR3 is 14 residues. The V and J ends lost 4 bases and 4 bases respectively, with 12 bases between them. The chain's CDR3 is CASSSSHLADTQYF. The CDR3 coding sequence is TGTGCCAGCAGCTCCAGCCATTTGGCAGATACGCAGTATTTT.

The chain has TRBV6-1 and TRBJ1-5, with a weak D call TRBD1 (5 bases). The germline V and J ends were trimmed by 0 bases and 7 bases, with 25 bases remaining between them. Germline-derived CDR1 and CDR2 are MNHNS and SASEGT. The CDR3 has 19 residues. CDR3 sequence (DNA): TGTGCCAGCAGTGAAGCGCTTCGGGGTTTTGTGGGGCGGACGCAGCCCCAGCATTTT. As protein: CASSEALRGFVGRTQPQHF.

This chain connects TRBV30 to TRBJ1-6; 7 nucleotides match TRBD1. Germline trimming cut 4 bases from V and 7 bases from J; bases unmatched to any gene: 4. The CDR3 runs 13 residues. Germline CDR1 reads GTSNPN; CDR2 reads SVGIG (reference sequence). The CDR3 DNA reads TGTGCCTGGACAGGGACAGCCAATTCACCCCTCCACTTT. It codes for CAWTGTANSPLHF.

The genes are TRBV9 and TRBJ2-1, with 9 bases matching TRBD2. Germline CDR1 and CDR2: SGDLS and YYNGEE. The CDR3 contains 15 residues. V was clipped by 0 bases and J by 4 bases; unmatched bases: 2. CDR3 region: CASSVGLAAYNEQFF. CDR3 bases: TGTGCCAGCAGCGTAGGACTAGCGGCATACAATGAGCAGTTCTTC.

The table lists this clone with a count of one. The V call is TRBV19, the J call TRBJ2-1; 8 positions match TRBD2. The germline gives CDR1 LNHDA, CDR2 SQIVND (reference sequence). The length of the CDR3 is 15 residues. The V segment lost 3 bases and the J segment 4 bases; nucleotides outside the gene matches: 5. The CDR3 DNA reads as TGTGCCAGTAGTATTTTTAGCGGGGCTTACAATGAGCAGTTCTTC. Protein product: CASSIFSGAYNEQFF. Combining the CDR3 with reference TRBV19 and TRBJ2-1 gives the whole variable domain DGGITQSPKYLFRKEGQNVTLSCEQNLNHDAMYWYRQDPGQGLRLIYYSQIVNDFQKGDIAEGYSVSREKKESFPLTVTSAQKNPTAFYLCASSIFSGAYNEQFFGPGTRLTVL.

The rearrangement joins TRBV5-4 to TRBJ2-6; the D is unclear. Germline V gene sequence: CDR1 SGHNT, CDR2 YYREEE (reference sequence). The CDR3 runs to 16 residues. The ends were cut back, 7 bases at V and 0 bases at J, with 14 bases in the middle. CDR3 sequence (DNA): TGTGCCAGCGGTAACAGCTTGTTCTCTGGGGCCAACGTCCTGACTTTC. Translating gives CASGNSLFSGANVLTF.

The rearrangement joins TRBV5-1 to TRBJ2-2; 9 bases align to TRBD1. The CDR3 loop spans 16 amino acids. The V gene's germline CDR1 is SGHRS and CDR2 YFSETQ. Trimming removed 2 bases from V and 1 base from J; junction bases left unmatched: 3. The CDR3 loop is CASSLQGQGNTGELFF. Written as DNA, the CDR3 is TGCGCCAGCAGCTTACAGGGACAGGGGAACACCGGGGAGCTGTTTTTT.

This chain uses TRBV19 with TRBJ2-3; D is unclear. The germline V gene encodes CDR1 LNHDA and CDR2 SQIVND (reference sequence). V was pared by 7 bases and J by 0 bases, with 14 bases between. CDR3 size: 15 residues. CDR3 region: CASKVGWASTDTQYF. The CDR3 bases are TGTGCCAGTAAAGTTGGGTGGGCCAGCACAGATACGCAGTATTTT.

The chain carries TRBV6-5 and TRBJ1-2; TRBD1 might be the D (6 bases). Germline CDR1 is MNHEY and CDR2 is SVGAGI. With 6 bases removed from V and 2 bases from J, the gap between germline ends came to 10 bases. The CDR3 has 13 residues. The CDR3 sequence is CASSHGQNYGYTF. CDR3 bases: TGTGCCAGCAGCCACGGACAGAACTATGGCTACACCTTC.